Listed here are 24 T cell receptor beta chains from one sample, sequenced in a study. TCRdb re-called the 5' RACE reads through MiXCR, storing one row per CDR3 protein. Of some 64,000 distinct CDR3 sequences in the sample, 22% were seen once. Sequencing was performed on memory CD4+ T cells sorted from a lymph node. Subset noted: memory CD4+ T cells, CD4+CD45RO+CD25-. Every receptor here comes from a female donor with breast cancer.

This clonotype was found many times. The chain carries TRBV20-1 and TRBJ2-3, with a possible D match to TRBD2 (6 bases). The V and J ends lost 3 bases and 0 bases respectively, with 16 bases between them. Germline V gene data show CDR1 as DFQATT and CDR2 as SNEGSKA (reference sequence). The CDR3 extends over 16 amino acids. In DNA form, the CDR3 reads TGCAGTGCTAGTGCCTTAGCGGTCTCTAGCACAGATACGCAGTATTTT. Protein: CSASALAVSSTDTQYF.

This clonotype was picked up one time. J is TRBJ1-3 and V is TRBV15; no clear D. The CDR3 totals 17 residues. From germline, CDR1 is LNHNV and CDR2 YYDKDF (reference sequence). V was trimmed by 3 bases and J by 8 bases, leaving 23 bases between them. The CDR3 nucleotides are TGTGCCACCAGCAGGGCTTCTTTTCTTATCGGACGAGACACCATATATTTT. Protein product: CATSRASFLIGRDTIYF.

This clonotype was counted at least ten times. The DNA of the CDR3 is TGTGCCAGCAGTAACGACAGGTTCAACTATGGCTACACCTTC. As protein: CASSNDRFNYGYTF. The rearrangement links TRBV6-6 to TRBJ1-2; TRBD1 might be the D (6 bases). Germline assignment: CDR1 MNHNY and CDR2 SVGAGI (reference sequence). Trimming took off 5 bases at V and 2 bases at J, with 12 bases between the two ends. This CDR3 spans 14 amino acids.

The gene calls are TRBV6-1 and TRBJ1-2; perhaps TRBD1 as D (5 bases). Germline V lookup: CDR1 MNHNS, CDR2 SASEGT. V was shortened by 4 bases and J by 4 bases, with 16 bases between the two germline ends. The CDR3 totals 15 residues. This CDR3 reads CASSGPRQGTYGYTF. CDR3 DNA: TGTGCCAGCAGTGGGCCGCGGCAGGGCACCTATGGCTACACCTTC.

This clonotype was seen ten or more times. The chain combines TRBV7-8 with TRBJ1-1; tentatively, D is TRBD1 (5 bases). V lost 3 bases and J 3 bases, leaving 23 bases between the germline ends. Germline V gene sequence: CDR1 SGHVS, CDR2 FQNEAQ. The CDR3 loop spans 18 amino acids. For the CDR3, the DNA is TGTGCCAGCAGCTTTTTGGCGGGGACTGCGGATGGGTACACTGAAGCTTTCTTT. Translating gives CASSFLAGTADGYTEAFF.

This clonotype was counted only a few times. V is TRBV2 and J is TRBJ1-3; 7 nucleotides agree with TRBD1. From germline, CDR1 is SNHLY and CDR2 FYNNEI. V shed 5 bases and J 0 bases; nucleotides not matched to a gene: 7. CDR3 length equals 16 residues. CDR3 amino acids: CASSSTGPNSGNTIYF. The CDR3 nucleotides read TGTGCCAGCAGTTCGACAGGGCCTAACTCTGGAAACACCATATATTTT.

This chain connects TRBV7-9 to TRBJ1-4, with D possibly being TRBD1 (5 bases). Germline V CDR1 and CDR2: SEHNR, FQNEAQ (reference sequence). The CDR3 consists of 17 residues. The germline V and J ends were trimmed by 2 bases and 0 bases, with 13 bases remaining between them. In DNA, the CDR3 is TGTGCCAGCAGCTTATCGGCTACAGGCACAACTAATGAAAAACTGTTTTTT. This translates into CASSLSATGTTNEKLFF.

This clonotype has just a few counts. This rearrangement joins TRBV5-1 to TRBJ2-2; no firm D call. Trimming cost V 3 bases and J 2 bases, with 8 bases left between them. The CDR3 contains 14 residues. Germline lookup yields CDR1 SGHRS and CDR2 YFSETQ. The CDR3: CASSSGLNTGELFF. DNA of the CDR3: TGCGCCAGCAGCTCGGGCCTCAACACCGGGGAGCTGTTTTTT. Drawing the rest from reference TRBV5-1 and TRBJ2-2, the complete variable domain is KAGVTQTPRYLIKTRGQQVTLSCSPISGHRSVSWYQQTPGQGLQFLFEYFSETQRNKGNFPGRFSGRQFSNSRSEMNVSTLELGDSALYLCASSSGLNTGELFFGEGSRLTVL.

As regards this clonotype: At one boundary the junction diverges from the germline segment, which might be a read error. V and J are TRBV7-2 and TRBJ1-2, with a weak D call TRBD1 (6 bases). From germline, CDR1 is SGHTA and CDR2 FQGNSA. This CDR3 has 13 amino acids. CDR3 protein: CASSSRDNYGHTF. The DNA of the CDR3 is TGTGCCAGCAGCTCCAGGGACAACTATGGCCACACCTTC.

The chain uses TRBV6-1 and TRBJ1-2; 8 bases agree with TRBD1. This CDR3 comprises 14 residues. Germline lookup yields CDR1 MNHNS and CDR2 SASEGT. Trimming at V came to 4 bases and at J to 4 bases, leaving 5 bases not matched to a gene. CDR3 DNA: TGTGCCAGCAGTGGACGGGACAGGCCCTATGGCTACACCTTC. Residues: CASSGRDRPYGYTF.

This clonotype was counted a few times. This CDR3 reads CASSLGTGGIEQYF. The CDR3 region has the DNA TGCGCCAGCAGCTTGGGGACAGGGGGAATCGAGCAGTACTTC. The chain employs TRBV5-1 and TRBJ2-7; 10 bases agree with TRBD1. The germline CDR1 and CDR2 sequences are SGHRS and YFSETQ. There are 14 residues in the CDR3. The ends lost 0 bases at V and 6 bases at J; junction bases unmatched: 3.

This clonotype was observed many times. The chain has TRBV12-3 or TRBV12-4 and TRBJ2-2; D ambiguous. This CDR3 is built from 15 residues. The V and J ends lost 3 bases and 6 bases respectively, with 14 bases between them. In DNA, the CDR3 is TGTGCCAGCAGTTTTAAGTACAATCCACCCGGGGAGCTGTTTTTT. It translates to CASSFKYNPPGELFF.

This clonotype was detected a few times. An end of the junction differs from the germline gene, which may be a read error. The gene calls are TRBV7-7 and TRBJ1-4; 8 bases line up with TRBD1. Germline V CDR1 and CDR2: SSHAT, FNYEAQ (reference sequence). CDR3 length: 15 amino acids. CDR3 sequence: CASSPTGAAGEKLFF. CDR3 DNA sequence: TGTGCTAGCAGTCCGACAGGGGCGGCTGGTGAAAAACTGTTTTTT.

With regard to this clonotype: A read error is possible here, since a much larger clone lies one base away. J is TRBJ1-1 and V is TRBV5-1; tentative D call: TRBD1 (5 bases). The CDR3 extends over 17 amino acids. CDR1 is SGHRS, CDR2 YFSETQ, per germline. The DNA of the CDR3 is TGCGCCAGCAGCTGGACGGGGCAGGGTAATTCGAACACTGAAGCTGTCTTT. It translates to CASSWTGQGNSNTEAVF.

A few counts support this clonotype. The chain joins TRBV6-5 to TRBJ2-5; maybe TRBD1 (5 bases). The germline V gene encodes CDR1 MNHEY and CDR2 SVGAGI. Deletions cut 6 bases from V and 0 bases from J, with 14 bases between. CDR3 length: 15 residues. CDR3 nucleotide sequence: TGTGCCAGCAGCTCCCCGGACAAAAACCAAGAGACCCAGTACTTC. Translated: CASSSPDKNQETQYF.

This clonotype was detected ten times or more. The chain joins TRBV5-1 to TRBJ2-1; TRBD1 matches at 7 bases. CDR1 is SGHRS, CDR2 YFSETQ, per germline. With 4 bases clipped from V and 4 bases from J, the junction kept 5 bases outside the gene matches. The CDR3 covers 14 residues. The CDR3 DNA reads as TGCGCCAGCAGCCCCGGACAGGAGTACAATGAGCAGTTCTTC. It yields the protein CASSPGQEYNEQFF.

This clonotype was seen more than once but under ten times. This chain uses TRBV5-5 with TRBJ2-3; D may match TRBD1 or TRBD2 (5 bases each). This CDR3 comprises 14 residues. Between the trimmed V and J ends, which lost 6 bases and 6 bases, there was a span of 17 bases. Germline V lookup: CDR1 SGHKS, CDR2 YYEKEE (reference sequence). CDR3 nucleotides: TGTGCCAGCATTCTCGAGGGGCGACGTGATACGCAGTATTTT. It translates to CASILEGRRDTQYF.

This rearrangement joins TRBV10-1 to TRBJ2-7; D is uncertain. The CDR3 totals 15 residues. Germline-derived CDR1 and CDR2 are WNHNN and SYGVQD (reference sequence). V lost 2 bases and J 0 bases, leaving 11 bases between the germline ends. CDR3 sequence (DNA): TGCGCCAGCAGTGAGGCCCACCCGGGCTCCTACGAGCAGTACTTC. Protein sequence: CASSEAHPGSYEQYF.

This clonotype has only a few counts. The chain combines TRBV5-1 with TRBJ1-1, with a weak D call TRBD1 (5 bases). This CDR3 spans 15 amino acids. Germline V CDR1 and CDR2: SGHRS, YFSETQ. The V gene lost 6 bases and the J gene lost 7 bases, with 22 bases spanning the gap. CDR3 sequence (DNA): TGCGCCAGCACCCTTCTTGGGGCCCCCAGCAATGAAGCTTTCTTT. It is translated as CASTLLGAPSNEAFF.

This clonotype was seen a handful of times. Just one base apart from a much larger clone, this may be a read error. The chain carries TRBV7-9 and TRBJ1-1; D remains unclear. In germline, CDR1 is SEHNR, CDR2 FQNEAQ (reference sequence). CDR3 length: 12 residues. CDR3 amino acids: CVSSYNNNEAFF. Written as DNA, the CDR3 is TGTGTCAGCAGCTATAATAACAATGAAGCTTTCTTT.

A few counts support this clonotype. The rearrangement uses TRBV7-2 and TRBJ2-1; maybe TRBD2 (6 bases). Per germline, CDR1 SGHTA and CDR2 FQGNSA. V lost 5 bases to trimming and J lost 9 bases, with 17 bases between them. There are 14 residues in the CDR3. This CDR3 reads CASSPGVAATEQFF. The CDR3 DNA reads as TGTGCCAGCAGCCCCGGCGTAGCGGCTACTGAGCAGTTCTTC.

This clonotype was seen ten or more times. V gene TRBV27 combines with J gene TRBJ2-5, with 7 bases lining up with TRBD2. The V gene end was trimmed by 5 bases and the J gene end by 4 bases; junction bases not matched to a gene: 10. This CDR3 region has 15 residues. Germline CDR1 reads MNHEY; CDR2 reads SMNVEV (reference sequence). CDR3 nucleotide sequence: TGTGCCAGCAGTAAAAAGGCGGGAGTTGTAGAGACCCAGTACTTC. This gives the protein CASSKKAGVVETQYF.

This clonotype was observed at least ten times. The V call is TRBV6-1, the J call TRBJ2-2; D unresolved. V was cut by 6 bases and J by 6 bases, with 14 bases left in between. Germline-derived CDR1 and CDR2 are MNHNS and SASEGT. This CDR3 is 14 amino acids long. The CDR3 sequence is CASRMSWDAGELFF. The CDR3 DNA follows: TGTGCCAGCAGAATGTCTTGGGATGCCGGGGAGCTGTTTTTT.

This clonotype was seen only a few times. This chain joins TRBV5-1 and TRBJ2-3; no definite D call. CDR1 and CDR2 (germline): SGHRS, YFSETQ. CDR3 size: 13 residues. V gave up 0 bases and J gave up 8 bases, with 10 bases separating them. The CDR3 loop reads CASSLDPSSTQYF. The CDR3 DNA reads TGCGCCAGCAGCTTGGATCCCAGCTCTACGCAGTATTTT.